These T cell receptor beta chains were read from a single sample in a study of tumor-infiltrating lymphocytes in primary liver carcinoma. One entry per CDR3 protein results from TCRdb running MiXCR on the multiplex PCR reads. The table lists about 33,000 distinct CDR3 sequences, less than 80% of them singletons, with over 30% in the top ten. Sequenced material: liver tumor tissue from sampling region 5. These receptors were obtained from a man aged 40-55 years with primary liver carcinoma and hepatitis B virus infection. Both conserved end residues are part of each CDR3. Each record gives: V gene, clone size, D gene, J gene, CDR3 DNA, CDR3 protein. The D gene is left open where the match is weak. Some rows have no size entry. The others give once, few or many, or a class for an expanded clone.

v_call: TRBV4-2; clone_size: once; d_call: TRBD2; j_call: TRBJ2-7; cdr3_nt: TGTGCCAGCTGTCAAGTGGCTAGCGGGGTTTCCTACGAGCAGTACTTC; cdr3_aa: CASCQVASGVSYEQYF
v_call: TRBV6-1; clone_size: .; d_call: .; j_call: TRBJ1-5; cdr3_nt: TGTACCAGCAGTGAGGAGGAGTCGGATCAACCCCAGCATTTT; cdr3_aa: CTSSEEESDQPQHF
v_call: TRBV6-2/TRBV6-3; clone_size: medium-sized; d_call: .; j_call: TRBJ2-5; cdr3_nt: TGTGCCAGCAGTTACTCGAGGGTACCCGGGGAGACCCAGTACTTC; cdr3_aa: CASSYSRVPGETQYF
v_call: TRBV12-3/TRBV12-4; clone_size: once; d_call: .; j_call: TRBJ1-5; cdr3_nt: TGTGCCAGCAGCCCAGGGCAGGGTTACAATCAGCCCCAGCTTTTT; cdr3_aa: CASSPGQGYNQPQLF
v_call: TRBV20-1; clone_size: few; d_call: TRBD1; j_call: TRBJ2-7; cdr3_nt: TGCAGTGCTGGACAGGGGGCGAAGTCCTACGAGCAGTACTTC; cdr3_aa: CSAGQGAKSYEQYF
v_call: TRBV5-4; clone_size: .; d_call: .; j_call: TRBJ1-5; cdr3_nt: TGTATCAGCAGCTTGGGAAGCAATCAGCCCCAGCATTTT; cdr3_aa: CISSLGSNQPQHF
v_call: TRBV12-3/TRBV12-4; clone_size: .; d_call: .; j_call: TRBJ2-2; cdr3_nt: TGTGCCAACGGCCCCCAGGGAGGGGAGCTGTTTTTT; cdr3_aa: CANGPQGGELFF
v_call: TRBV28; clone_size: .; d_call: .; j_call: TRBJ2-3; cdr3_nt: TGTGCCAGCGGGGACATGACTAGCACAGATACGCACTATTTT; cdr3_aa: CASGDMTSTDTHYF
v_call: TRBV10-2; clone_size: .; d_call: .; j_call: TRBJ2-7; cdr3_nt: TGCGTCAGCAACCCTGGACAAGGGGCGATCAACGAGCAGTACTTC; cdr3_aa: CVSNPGQGAINEQYF
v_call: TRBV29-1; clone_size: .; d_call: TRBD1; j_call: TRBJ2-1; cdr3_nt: TGCACCGGCCAGACAGGGGGCGACGAGCAGTTCTTC; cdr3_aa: CTGQTGGDEQFF
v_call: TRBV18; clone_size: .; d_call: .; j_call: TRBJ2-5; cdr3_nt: TGTGCCAGCTCCCAAGGCCTCCAAGAGACCCAGTACTTC; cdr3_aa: CASSQGLQETQYF
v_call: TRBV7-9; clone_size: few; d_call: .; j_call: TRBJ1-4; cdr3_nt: TGTGCCAGCAGCGCTAGCCAAGGGGGGGGTGAAAGACTGTTTTTT; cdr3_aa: CASSASQGGGERLFF
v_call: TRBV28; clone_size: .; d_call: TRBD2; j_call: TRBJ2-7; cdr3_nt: TGTGCCAGCAGCCAGCGAAAACCAGGACTAGCGGGAGGACACTCCTACGAGCAGTACTTC; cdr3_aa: CASSQRKPGLAGGHSYEQYF
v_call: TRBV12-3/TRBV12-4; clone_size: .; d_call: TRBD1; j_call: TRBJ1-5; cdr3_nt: TGTGCCAGCAGGTTCCAAGGGGGACAGGGCAATCGGCCCCAGCATTTT; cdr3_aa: CASRFQGGQGNRPQHF
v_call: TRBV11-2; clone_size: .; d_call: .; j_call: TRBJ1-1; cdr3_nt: TGTGCCAGCAGCCTGCCGGATAGTGAATCTTTCTTT; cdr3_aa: CASSLPDSESFF
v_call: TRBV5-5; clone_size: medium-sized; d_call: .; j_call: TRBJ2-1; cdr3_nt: TGTGCCAGCAGTCTTGACTTTCCCCCGTACAATGAGCAGTTCTTC; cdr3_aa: CASSLDFPPYNEQFF
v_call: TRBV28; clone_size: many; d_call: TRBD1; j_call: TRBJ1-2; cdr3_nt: TGTGCCAGCAGGGCCACCGGGACAGGGTATGGCTACACCTTC; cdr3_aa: CASRATGTGYGYTF
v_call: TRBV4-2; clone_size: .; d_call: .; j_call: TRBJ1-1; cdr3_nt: TGTGCCAGCAGCCGAGGCGGGAACATGAACACTGAAGCTTTCTTT; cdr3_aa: CASSRGGNMNTEAFF
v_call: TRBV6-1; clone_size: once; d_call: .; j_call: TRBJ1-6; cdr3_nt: TGTGCAAGCAACGACTGGGTGAATTCAGCCCTCCACTTT; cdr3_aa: CASNDWVNSALHF
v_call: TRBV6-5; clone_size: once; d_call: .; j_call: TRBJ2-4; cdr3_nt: TGTGCCAGCAGCAGGACAGGGTCCCACGTAACGGGAGGTAGAGCCAAAAACATTCAGTACTTC; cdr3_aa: CASSRTGSHVTGGRAKNIQYF
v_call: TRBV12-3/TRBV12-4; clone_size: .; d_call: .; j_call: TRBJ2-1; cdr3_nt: TGTGCCAGCAGTTTCGGTGTAGGAGGGGTCTACAATGAGCAGTTCTTC; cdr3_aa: CASSFGVGGVYNEQFF
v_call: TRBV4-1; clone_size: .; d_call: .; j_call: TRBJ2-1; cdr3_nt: TGCGTCAGCAGCCAAGAGAATATATACAATGAGGAGTTCTTC; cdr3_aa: CVSSQENIYNEEFF
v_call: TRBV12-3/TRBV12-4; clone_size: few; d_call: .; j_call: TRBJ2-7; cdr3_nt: TGTGCCAGCAGTCTTGGGACGGGACCTTTCTACGAGCAGTACTTC; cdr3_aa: CASSLGTGPFYEQYF
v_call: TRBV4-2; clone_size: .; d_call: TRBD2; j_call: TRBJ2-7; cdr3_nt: TGTGCCAGCTGTGGAAAACCGGGACTAGCGGGAGGACCACACGAGCAGCACTTC; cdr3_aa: CASCGKPGLAGGPHEQHF
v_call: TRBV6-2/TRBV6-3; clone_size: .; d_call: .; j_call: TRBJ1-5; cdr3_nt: TGTGCCAGCGGTTACTCGGGACGGGGACAGCCCCAGCATTTT; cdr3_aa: CASGYSGRGQPQHF
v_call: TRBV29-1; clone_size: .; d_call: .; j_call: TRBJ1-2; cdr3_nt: TGCAACGTTAGAGTCAACTACGCTGGCTACGCCTTC; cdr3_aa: CNVRVNYAGYAF
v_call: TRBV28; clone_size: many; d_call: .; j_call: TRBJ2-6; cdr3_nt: TGTGCCAGCAAACCGGACTCGTCTGGGGCCAACGTCCTGACTTTC; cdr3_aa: CASKPDSSGANVLTF
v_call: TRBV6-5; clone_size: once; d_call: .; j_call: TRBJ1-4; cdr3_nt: TGTGTCAGCAGCTTACGGGTGGGGTCGGGAAAACTGTTTTTC; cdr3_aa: CVSSLRVGSGKLFF
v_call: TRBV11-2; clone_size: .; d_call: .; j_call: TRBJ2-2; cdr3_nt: TGTGCCAGCAGCTTTGCGGGATCGGGCACCGGGGAGCTGCTTTTT; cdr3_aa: CASSFAGSGTGELLF
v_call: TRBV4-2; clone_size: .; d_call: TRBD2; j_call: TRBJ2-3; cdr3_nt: TGCGTTAGCAGCCAAGAGACTAGCGGAGATACGCAGTATTTT; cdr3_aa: CVSSQETSGDTQYF
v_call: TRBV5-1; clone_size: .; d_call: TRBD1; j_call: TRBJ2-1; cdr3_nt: TGCGCCAGCAGTGCCGGACAGGGGGCTAGTGAGCAGTTCTTC; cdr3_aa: CASSAGQGASEQFF
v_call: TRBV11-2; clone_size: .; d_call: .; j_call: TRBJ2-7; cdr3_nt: TGTGCCAGTAACTTATTGGGGGCAGAGGATTTCGAGCAGTACTTC; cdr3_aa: CASNLLGAEDFEQYF
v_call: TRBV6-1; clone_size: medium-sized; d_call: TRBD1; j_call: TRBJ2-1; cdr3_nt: TGTGCCAGCAGGCCGAGTTTTGACAGGGCCAATGAGCAGTTCTTC; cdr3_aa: CASRPSFDRANEQFF
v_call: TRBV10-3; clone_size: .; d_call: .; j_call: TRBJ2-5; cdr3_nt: TGTGCCATCGGACGGGGGAATGAGACCCAGTACTTC; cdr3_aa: CAIGRGNETQYF
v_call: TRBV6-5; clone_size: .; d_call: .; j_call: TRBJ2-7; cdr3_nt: TGTGCCAGCAGATACTCGACCCAGGGGTATTACGAGCAGTACTTC; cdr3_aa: CASRYSTQGYYEQYF
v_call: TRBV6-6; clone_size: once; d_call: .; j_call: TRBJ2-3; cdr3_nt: TGTGCCAGCAGTTGGACCGAGACTCTCCGCACAGATGCACCGTATTTT; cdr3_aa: CASSWTETLRTDAPYF
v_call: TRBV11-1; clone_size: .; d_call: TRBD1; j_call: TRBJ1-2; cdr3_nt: TGTGCCAGCAGCGTTCGAACAGGGGCGGACTATGGGTACACCTTC; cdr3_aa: CASSVRTGADYGYTF
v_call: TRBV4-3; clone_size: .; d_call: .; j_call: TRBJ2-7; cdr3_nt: TGCGCCAACAGCCAAGGTGGAGTTAGTGGAGCCTACGGGCAGTACTTC; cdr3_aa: CANSQGGVSGAYGQYF
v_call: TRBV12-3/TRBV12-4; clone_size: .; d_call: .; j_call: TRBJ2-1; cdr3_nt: TGTGCCAGCAGTGTACGAGGGATAACAGGAGTGGTCAATGAGCAGTTCTTC; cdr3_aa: CASSVRGITGVVNEQFF
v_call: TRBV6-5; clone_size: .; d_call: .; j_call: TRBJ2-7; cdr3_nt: TGTGCCAGCAGTTTCAGTGCATCCCTCTACGAGCAGTATTTC; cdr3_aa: CASSFSASLYEQYF
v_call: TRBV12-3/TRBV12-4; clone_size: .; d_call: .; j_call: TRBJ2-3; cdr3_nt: TGTGCCAGCGGTTTAATAATAGCGAGAGGCGGTATTGGCACAGATACGCAGTATTTT; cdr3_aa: CASGLIIARGGIGTDTQYF
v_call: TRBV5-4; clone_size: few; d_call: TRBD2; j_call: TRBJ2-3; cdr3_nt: TGTGCCAGCAGCAAAACTAGCGGTCCTAGCACAGATACGCAGTATTTT; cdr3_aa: CASSKTSGPSTDTQYF
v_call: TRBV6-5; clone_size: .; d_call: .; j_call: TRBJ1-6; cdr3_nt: TGTGCCAGCAGTTTGGGTGGGGGGGGGAACAATTCACCCCTCCACTTT; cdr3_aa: CASSLGGGGNNSPLHF
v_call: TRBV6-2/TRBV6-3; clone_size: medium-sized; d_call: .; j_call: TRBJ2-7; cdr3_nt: TGTGCCAGCAGTTACTCGACTGTGACGGGAGACTACGAGCAGTACTTC; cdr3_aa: CASSYSTVTGDYEQYF
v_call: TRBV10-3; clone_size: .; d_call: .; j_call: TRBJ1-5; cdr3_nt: TGTGCCATCGGTGAGTATGCGGGCGATCAGCCCCAACATTTT; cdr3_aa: CAIGEYAGDQPQHF
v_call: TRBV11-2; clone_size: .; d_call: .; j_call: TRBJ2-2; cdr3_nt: TGTGCCAGTAGCTTAGCATTAGAAGGGGCGAACACCCGGGAGCTGTTATTT; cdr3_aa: CASSLALEGANTRELLF
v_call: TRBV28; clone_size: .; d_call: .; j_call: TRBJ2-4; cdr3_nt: TGTGCCAGCAGTTTCGCCAGGGTGGAGAACATTCAGTACTTC; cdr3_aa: CASSFARVENIQYF